The sample holds one count of the clone carrying this T cell receptor (beta chain). Its antigen remains unknown. A much larger clone differs by one base, so this may be a read error. The CDR3 carries no conserved terminal phenylalanine or tryptophan, so it likely arises from a read error. Using constant-segment primers, 5'RACE produced TCR alpha and TCR beta cDNA libraries carrying sample barcodes and UMIs. MiXCR, applied by TCRdb to the 5' RACE reads, yields one record per CDR3 protein. The table has fewer than 350,000 distinct CDR3 sequences, about 13% seen once. The data belong to a study of T-cell memory formation after mild COVID-19. Trimming left V 8 bases short and J 7 bases short, with 15 bases between. The CDR3 is 12 residues long. Findings of the study overall: Detection of some responders pre-infection suggested pre-existing cross-reactive memory T cells participated. Day 15 to 85 contracting clones showed balanced CD4/CD8; later expanders leaned CD4+.

The TCR comes from a man between 18 and 35 years old who had mild COVID-19 (a few samples of this study predate the infection). Cell type and time point are not known. Specimen: PBMCs or a T cell subset sorted from them (not recorded which). This sequence joins TRBV12-3 or TRBV12-4 and TRBJ2-7; D may be TRBD1 (5 bases). CDR3 region: CASVLGTGEQYY. In DNA form, the CDR3 reads TGTGCCAGCGTCCTCGGAACAGGAGAGCAGTACTAC.